The rows below give T cell receptor beta chains drawn from one sample of a study of blood T cell repertoires in COVID-19. This table comes from immunoSEQ multiplex PCR, and its TCRdb copy is limited to in-frame clones, with some not included. Of 200,000 to 300,000 clones in the sample, about 82% were seen once. The specimen sequenced was peripheral blood. These receptors originate from a woman aged 60-75 years with active or convalescent COVID-19. CDR3s include the opening cysteine and the closing phenylalanine or tryptophan. A D gene is named only where the DNA matches it firmly. Where a row states a size, it is once, few, many or the class of an expanded clone; other rows omit it.

clone size: -
J gene: TRBJ2-1
D gene: -
V gene: TRBV15
CDR3 DNA: TGTGCCACCAGCGGAATTACAGGAGGGTCCTCTTACAATGAGCAGTTCTTC
CDR3 protein: CATSGITGGSSYNEQFF

clone size: -
J gene: TRBJ2-5
D gene: -
V gene: TRBV30
CDR3 DNA: TGTGCCTGGAGTCCAAAGGGACTTAAGGGGGAGACCCAGTACTTC
CDR3 protein: CAWSPKGLKGETQYF

clone size: -
J gene: TRBJ2-3
D gene: -
V gene: TRBV7-2
CDR3 DNA: TGTGCCAGCAGCTTTTCCGGGTTAGAGACAGATACGCAGTATTTT
CDR3 protein: CASSFSGLETDTQYF

clone size: -
J gene: TRBJ2-1
D gene: -
V gene: TRBV27
CDR3 DNA: TGTGCCAGCAGTTTAGCGGGGGCCCCATACAATGAGCAGTTCTTC
CDR3 protein: CASSLAGAPYNEQFF

clone size: -
J gene: TRBJ2-1
D gene: TRBD1
V gene: TRBV27
CDR3 DNA: TGTGCCAGTAAAGCGGACAGGGGCCCCTACAATGAGCAGTTCTTC
CDR3 protein: CASKADRGPYNEQFF

clone size: -
J gene: TRBJ1-2
D gene: TRBD1
V gene: TRBV6-5
CDR3 DNA: TGTGCCAGCAGAAATACTCCGGGACAGGGAGATGGCTACACCTTC
CDR3 protein: CASRNTPGQGDGYTF

clone size: -
J gene: TRBJ1-1
D gene: TRBD1
V gene: TRBV9
CDR3 DNA: TGTGCCAGCAGCGCGAAATGGGACAGGGTAGACACTGAAGCTTTCTTT
CDR3 protein: CASSAKWDRVDTEAFF

clone size: -
J gene: TRBJ1-2
D gene: TRBD1
V gene: TRBV19
CDR3 DNA: TGTGCCAGTAGTATGACCGGGACAGGGGACTTCTATGGCTACACCTTC
CDR3 protein: CASSMTGTGDFYGYTF

clone size: -
J gene: TRBJ2-1
D gene: TRBD2
V gene: TRBV9
CDR3 DNA: TGTGCCAGCAGCCCCCAAGGGGTAGCGGGACCCTCCTACAATGAGCAGTTCTTC
CDR3 protein: CASSPQGVAGPSYNEQFF

clone size: -
J gene: TRBJ2-1
D gene: TRBD2
V gene: TRBV5-1
CDR3 DNA: TGCGCCAGCAGCGTCGGGACTAGCGGGAGGAATGAGCAGTTCTTC
CDR3 protein: CASSVGTSGRNEQFF

clone size: -
J gene: TRBJ1-4
D gene: -
V gene: TRBV19
CDR3 DNA: TGTGCCAGTAGTATAGTCAGGGCTGGTGAAAAACTGTTTTTT
CDR3 protein: CASSIVRAGEKLFF

clone size: -
J gene: TRBJ1-1
D gene: -
V gene: TRBV7-9
CDR3 DNA: TGTGCCAGCAGCTTAGAGCAGGGAACTGAAGCTTTCTTT
CDR3 protein: CASSLEQGTEAFF

clone size: -
J gene: TRBJ1-1
D gene: TRBD1
V gene: TRBV19
CDR3 DNA: TGTGCCAGTAGTATAAGGACAGGGGACGGGACTGAAGCTTTCTTT
CDR3 protein: CASSIRTGDGTEAFF

clone size: -
J gene: TRBJ1-1
D gene: TRBD1
V gene: TRBV7-6
CDR3 DNA: TGTGCCAGCAGCCCCGGACAGGGGTTGAACACTGAAGCTTTCTTT
CDR3 protein: CASSPGQGLNTEAFF

clone size: -
J gene: TRBJ2-5
D gene: TRBD2
V gene: TRBV9
CDR3 DNA: TGTGCCAGCAAAAGACTAGCGGGGACCCAAGAGACCCAGTACTTC
CDR3 protein: CASKRLAGTQETQYF

clone size: -
J gene: TRBJ1-1
D gene: TRBD1
V gene: TRBV27
CDR3 DNA: TGTGCCAGCAGCCCGACAGGGGGAAACACTGAAGCTTTCTTT
CDR3 protein: CASSPTGGNTEAFF

clone size: few
J gene: TRBJ2-3
D gene: -
V gene: TRBV28
CDR3 DNA: TGTGCCAGCAGTTTATGGGCCAACACAGATACGCAGTATTTT
CDR3 protein: CASSLWANTDTQYF

clone size: -
J gene: TRBJ2-3
D gene: TRBD2
V gene: TRBV7-9
CDR3 DNA: TGTGCCAGCAGCCAAACAGCGGGGGGGCCGGATACGCAGTATTTT
CDR3 protein: CASSQTAGGPDTQYF

clone size: few
J gene: TRBJ1-1
D gene: TRBD1
V gene: TRBV30
CDR3 DNA: TGTGCCTGGACGGGATCGAGACAGGGGTTTAGTGCGGGCACTGAAGCTTTCTTT
CDR3 protein: CAWTGSRQGFSAGTEAFF

clone size: few
J gene: TRBJ1-2
D gene: -
V gene: TRBV7-6
CDR3 DNA: TGTGCCAGCAGCTTAGATGCGCTTACGGGCTACACCTTC
CDR3 protein: CASSLDALTGYTF

clone size: -
J gene: TRBJ1-2
D gene: -
V gene: TRBV7-8
CDR3 DNA: TGTGCCAGCAGCCCAACGGGGGGCAATAGCTATGGCTACACCTTC
CDR3 protein: CASSPTGGNSYGYTF